These 29 T cell receptor beta chains came from one sample sequenced in a study of spatial heterogeneity in lung cancer. A single record per CDR3 protein comes from TCRdb applying MiXCR to the 5' RACE reads. The sample consists of over 5,500 distinct CDR3 sequences, 9.1% of them appearing once. The time point is: sample taken at primary tumor resection. Which antigens these TCRs recognize remains unknown. Study observations and caveats: One measure, the expanded intratumoral alpha and beta TCR count, tracked tumor mutation counts.

Material: lung tumor tissue, obtained at surgery. The receptors were gathered from a female donor with early-stage non-small cell lung cancer.

J is TRBJ2-5 and V is TRBV5-4, with a weak D call TRBD1 (5 bases). The germline CDR1 and CDR2 sequences are SGHNT and YYREEE (reference sequence). Trimming cost V 3 bases and J 2 bases, with 14 bases left between them. The CDR3 runs to 15 residues. The CDR3 loop is CASSSDSFRQETQYF. The DNA of the CDR3 is TGTGCCAGCAGCTCCGACAGCTTCCGGCAAGAGACCCAGTACTTC. The full variable domain, in which reference TRBV5-4 and TRBJ2-5 provide the parts outside the CDR3, is ETGVTQSPTHLIKTRGQQVTLRCSSQSGHNTVSWYQQALGQGPQFIFQYYREEENGRGNFPPRFSGLQFPNYSSELNVNALELDDSALYLCASSSDSFRQETQYFGPGTRLLVL.

This clonotype is classed as medium-sized. The rearrangement links TRBV20-1 to TRBJ2-1; TRBD1 is a possible D gene (5 bases). The CDR3 is made up of 11 amino acids. Germline V gives CDR1 DFQATT, CDR2 SNEGSKA (reference sequence). Trimming shortened V by 4 bases and J by 6 bases, and 7 bases separated the two germline ends. The CDR3 bases are TGCAGTGCTATAGGGGTCAATGAGCAGTTCTTC. Its translation: CSAIGVNEQFF.

Concerning this clonotype itself: Relative to the germline gene, one junction end is altered; a read error may explain this. The chain is built from TRBV12-3 or TRBV12-4 and TRBJ1-3; weak D call: TRBD1 (5 bases). The CDR3 length is 16 residues. CDR3 sequence reads: CASGLMKGTGRNTIYF. CDR3 nucleotides: TGTGCCAGCGGTTTGATGAAGGGGACTGGCAGAAACACCATATATTTT.

This clonotype came up many times. The chain couples TRBV20-1 to TRBJ1-1; D gene unclear. Germline V gene data show CDR1 as DFQATT and CDR2 as SNEGSKA (reference sequence). Trimming cost V 0 bases and J 1 base, with 6 bases left between them. The CDR3 is 13 amino acids. DNA for the CDR3: TGCAGTGCTAGAGATCAGCGGAACACTGAAGCTTTCTTT. It encodes CSARDQRNTEAFF.

The V and J genes are TRBV4-3 and TRBJ1-6; D not resolved. Germline V lookup: CDR1 LGHNA, CDR2 YSLEER. Trimming stripped 0 bases from V and 0 bases from J, with 9 bases between. The CDR3 totals 17 residues. The DNA for the CDR3 is TGCGCCAGCAGCCAAGATAGGGCCCGCTCCTATAATTCACCCCTCCACTTT. Translation gives CASSQDRARSYNSPLHF.

The chain joins TRBV7-6 to TRBJ2-3; tentatively, D is TRBD2 (5 bases). This CDR3 is 16 amino acids long. The V and J ends lost 0 bases and 0 bases respectively, with 10 bases between them. Looked up from germline, CDR1 is SGHVS and CDR2 is FNYEAQ. CDR3 coding DNA: TGTGCCAGCAGCTTAGCAGTTCGGGGAAGCACAGATACGCAGTATTTT. It specifies CASSLAVRGSTDTQYF.

This clonotype is termed medium-sized (0.01 to 0.1%). The chain recombines TRBV4-1 with TRBJ2-1, with TRBD2 as a possible D gene (5 bases). Germline V lookup: CDR1 MGHRA, CDR2 YSYEKL. Trimming left V 4 bases short and J 0 bases short, with 10 bases between. This CDR3 has 15 residues. CDR3 in DNA: TGCGCCAGCAGCCGGACTCAACACTCCTACAATGAGCAGTTCTTC. This translates into CASSRTQHSYNEQFF.

The rearrangement links TRBV12-3 or TRBV12-4 to TRBJ2-2; 12 bases are a match to TRBD1. The CDR3 has 16 residues. V was clipped by 6 bases and J by 7 bases; unmatched bases: 9. The CDR3 bases are TGTGCCAGCAGGGTGACGGGACAGGGGGCGGTCGGGGAGCTGTTTTTT. Protein sequence: CASRVTGQGAVGELFF.

This clonotype was seen repeatedly, ten times or more. The V gene is TRBV11-2, the J gene TRBJ1-6, with 10 bases lining up with TRBD1. CDR1 and CDR2 from the germline V gene are SGHAT and FQNNGV. CDR3 length equals 15 residues. With V trimmed by 3 bases and J by 7 bases, 3 bases remained unmatched. As DNA, the CDR3 is TGTGCCAGCAGCTTCGACAGGGGGCTAAATTCACCCCTCCACTTT. Translated: CASSFDRGLNSPLHF.

This clonotype was picked up many times. The chain joins TRBV4-1 to TRBJ1-1; no clear D gene. Germline V gives CDR1 MGHRA, CDR2 YSYEKL. The V gene lost 2 bases and the J gene lost 1 base, with 14 bases spanning the gap. This CDR3 spans 16 amino acids. The CDR3 DNA follows: TGCGCCAGCAGCCAAAGCTGGGAGGGTCGGAACACTGAAGCTTTCTTT. It specifies CASSQSWEGRNTEAFF.

This clonotype is judged medium-sized. The chain recombines TRBV20-1 with TRBJ2-3; TRBD1 matches at 7 bases. V lost 1 base and J lost 4; bases outside the gene matches: 8. Germline loops: CDR1 DFQATT, CDR2 SNEGSKA (reference sequence). CDR3 length: 15 residues. This chain's CDR3 is CSARVATGIADTQYF. The CDR3 DNA is TGCAGTGCTAGAGTCGCGACAGGGATTGCAGATACGCAGTATTTT.

This clonotype was counted only a few times. The chain employs TRBV15 and TRBJ2-1; TRBD2 agrees at 11 bases. This CDR3 has 17 amino acids. Losses at the gene ends were 2 bases for V and 7 bases for J; bases not matched to a gene: 10. Germline V gives CDR1 LNHNV, CDR2 YYDKDF (reference sequence). CDR3 DNA: TGTGCCACCAGCAGACAAACCCTAGCGGGAGGAAGGAATGAGCAGTTCTTC. It is translated as CATSRQTLAGGRNEQFF.

With respect to this clonotype: A clone one base away is much larger, so this may be a read error. This chain connects TRBV7-2 to TRBJ2-7; TRBD1 matches at 7 bases. The germline V gene encodes CDR1 SGHTA and CDR2 FQGNSA. V lost 5 bases to trimming and J lost 3 bases; unmatched junction nucleotides: 4. The CDR3 contains 13 residues. This CDR3 reads CASSQDRYYEQYF. DNA of the CDR3: TGTGCCAGCAGCCAGGACAGGTACTACGAGCAGTACTTC.

The genes are TRBV9 and TRBJ1-2, with D unresolved. Trimming stripped 7 bases from V and 5 bases from J, with 18 bases between. There are 14 residues in the CDR3. The germline V gene has CDR1 SGDLS and CDR2 YYNGEE. The DNA of the CDR3 is TGTGCCAGCGTAGCGGGCAGCACTCTATATGGCTACACCTTC. Translation: CASVAGSTLYGYTF.

The chain carries TRBV12-3 or TRBV12-4 and TRBJ2-3, with D maybe TRBD2 (5 bases). The CDR3 spans 14 residues. Trimming took 5 bases from V and 4 from J, leaving 13 bases between them. The DNA of the CDR3 is TGTGCCAGCAGTATGAACATGAGGGCAGATACGCAGTATTTT. Protein: CASSMNMRADTQYF.

This clonotype was picked up many times. The rearrangement links TRBV28 to TRBJ2-7; weak D call: TRBD2 (5 bases). The V gene lost 6 bases and the J gene lost 6 bases, with 18 bases spanning the gap. Germline CDR1 MDHEN, CDR2 SYDVKM. The CDR3 contains 14 residues. The CDR3 bases are TGTGCCAGCAGAGAGCATCCCGGGGTCTCCGAGCAGTACTTC. Protein sequence: CASREHPGVSEQYF.

By share of the sample, this clonotype is medium-sized. The V and J genes are TRBV6-5 and TRBJ1-2; 8 positions agree with TRBD1. Germline trimming cut 0 bases from V and 6 bases from J; bases unmatched to any gene: 9. The CDR3 has 16 amino acids. Germline V gives CDR1 MNHEY, CDR2 SVGAGI. CDR3 residues: CASSYSRQGWNDGYTF. The CDR3 DNA reads as TGTGCCAGCAGTTACTCACGACAGGGGTGGAATGATGGCTACACCTTC.

The rearrangement joins TRBV7-2 to TRBJ2-1; D remains ambiguous. The CDR3 loop spans 13 amino acids. Germline V gene data show CDR1 as SGHTA and CDR2 as FQGNSA. Trimming took 1 base from V and 4 from J, leaving 5 bases between them. CDR3 nucleotide sequence: TGTGCCAGCAGCTTAGACTCATACAATGAGCAGTTCTTC. This codes for CASSLDSYNEQFF.

This clonotype is deemed medium-sized. The V call is TRBV20-1, the J call TRBJ1-5; TRBD1 might be the D (6 bases). The CDR3 consists of 17 residues. Trimming took 5 bases from V and 0 from J, leaving 20 bases between them. In germline, CDR1 is DFQATT, CDR2 SNEGSKA (reference sequence). In DNA, the CDR3 is TGCAGTGCTTCCCGGGACACCGGACGTTATAGCAATCAGCCCCAGCATTTT. Residues: CSASRDTGRYSNQPQHF.

This clonotype has just a few counts. The gene calls are TRBV7-2 and TRBJ1-2; tentative D call: TRBD1 (6 bases). The CDR3 extends over 13 amino acids. The ends were cut back, 1 base at V and 6 bases at J, with 9 bases in the middle. In germline, CDR1 is SGHTA, CDR2 FQGNSA. The CDR3 DNA is TGTGCCAGCAGCTTAGAGAGGGGGGATGGCTACACCTTC. The encoded protein is CASSLERGDGYTF.

The chain recombines TRBV20-1 with TRBJ1-1, with D possibly being TRBD1 (6 bases). CDR1 and CDR2 (germline): DFQATT, SNEGSKA (reference sequence). V dropped 6 bases and J dropped 1 base, with 12 bases sitting between them. This CDR3 region has 13 residues. The CDR3 coding sequence is TGCAGTGCACCTATGACAGGGAACACTGAAGCTTTCTTT. Protein: CSAPMTGNTEAFF.

In its sample, this clonotype was seen many times. The V call is TRBV24-1, the J call TRBJ2-3, with a possible D match to TRBD2 (5 bases). The CDR3 totals 16 residues. The V and J ends lost 4 bases and 8 bases respectively, with 21 bases between them. The germline V gene encodes CDR1 KGHDR and CDR2 SFDVKD. In DNA form, the CDR3 reads TGTGCCACCAGTGACCCCCTCCGGGCGGGCGGTGGTACGCAGTATTTT. This encodes CATSDPLRAGGGTQYF.

This clonotype occurred many times. The chain recombines TRBV2 with TRBJ2-2; D might be TRBD2 (6 bases). The CDR3 runs to 16 residues. The V gene lost 7 bases and the J gene lost 3 bases, with 18 bases spanning the gap. The germline gives CDR1 SNHLY, CDR2 FYNNEI. CDR3 amino acids: CASTSRGYQDTGELFF. The DNA for the CDR3 is TGTGCCAGCACCTCCCGGGGGTATCAGGACACCGGGGAGCTGTTTTTT.

V gene TRBV20-1 combines with J gene TRBJ2-3; a possible D gene is TRBD1 (6 bases). CDR1 and CDR2 from the germline V gene are DFQATT and SNEGSKA (reference sequence). V was pared by 0 bases and J by 0 bases, with 10 bases between. This CDR3 contains 15 residues. The CDR3 coding sequence is TGCAGTGCTAGAGATCTGCAGGGGAGCACAGATACGCAGTATTTT. Protein: CSARDLQGSTDTQYF.

Sample share makes this clonotype medium-sized (0.01 to 0.1%). The J gene is TRBJ1-2, the V gene TRBV29-1; no definite D call. The CDR3 extends over 12 amino acids. V was clipped by 7 bases and J by 5 bases, with 14 bases between them. CDR1 is SQVTM and CDR2 is ANQGSEA in the germline V gene. CDR3 sequence reads: CSAAGPDYGYTF. CDR3 in DNA: TGCAGCGCGGCCGGGCCGGATTATGGCTACACCTTC.

By its share, this clonotype is hyperexpanded. The chain recombines TRBV7-3 with TRBJ2-1; D unclear. V lost 0 bases, J lost 0 bases, and 9 bases lay in between. The CDR3 loop spans 16 amino acids. Germline-derived CDR1 and CDR2 are SGHTA and FQGTGA. Here the CDR3 DNA reads TGTGCCAGCAGCTTAACGGTAGGACCCTCCTACAATGAGCAGTTCTTC. Translation gives CASSLTVGPSYNEQFF.

V gene TRBV6-2 or TRBV6-3 combines with J gene TRBJ1-1; TRBD1 matches 10 bases. The CDR3 runs 13 residues. Per the germline V gene, CDR1 is MNHEY and CDR2 is SVGEGT. Trimming cost V 8 bases and J 0 bases; bases outside gene matches: 0. CDR3 bases: TGTGCCAGCGGGACAGGGGTGAACACTGAAGCTTTCTTT. It is translated as CASGTGVNTEAFF.

This sequence joins TRBV11-2 and TRBJ2-5, with 12 bases identical to TRBD2. V was pared by 6 bases and J by 2 bases, with 1 base of the junction left unmatched. Germline V gene sequence: CDR1 SGHAT, CDR2 FQNNGV. This CDR3 has 14 amino acids. In nucleotides, the CDR3 is TGTGCCAGCAGACTAGCGGGGGGTCAAGAGACCCAGTACTTC. Amino acids: CASRLAGGQETQYF.

This clonotype rates as medium-sized (0.01 to 0.1%). This chain uses TRBV6-1 with TRBJ1-5; no definite D call. V lost 7 bases to trimming and J lost 0 bases, with 7 bases between them. The CDR3 contains 13 residues. In germline, CDR1 is MNHNS, CDR2 SASEGT. CDR3 sequence reads: CASNPYSNQPQHF. Written as DNA, the CDR3 is TGTGCCAGCAACCCTTATAGCAATCAGCCCCAGCATTTT.